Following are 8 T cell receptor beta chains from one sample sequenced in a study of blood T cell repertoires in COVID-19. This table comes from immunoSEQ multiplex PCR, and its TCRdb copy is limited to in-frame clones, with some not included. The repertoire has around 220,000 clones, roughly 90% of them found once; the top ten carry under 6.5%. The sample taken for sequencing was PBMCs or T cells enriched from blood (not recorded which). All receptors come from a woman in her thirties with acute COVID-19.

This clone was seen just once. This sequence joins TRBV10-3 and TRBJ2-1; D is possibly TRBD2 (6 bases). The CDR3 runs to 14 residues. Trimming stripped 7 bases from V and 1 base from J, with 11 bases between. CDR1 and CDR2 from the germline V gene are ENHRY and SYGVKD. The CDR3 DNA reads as TGTGCCATCAAATCGGGGGAATCCTACAATGAGCAGTTCTTC. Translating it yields CAIKSGESYNEQFF.

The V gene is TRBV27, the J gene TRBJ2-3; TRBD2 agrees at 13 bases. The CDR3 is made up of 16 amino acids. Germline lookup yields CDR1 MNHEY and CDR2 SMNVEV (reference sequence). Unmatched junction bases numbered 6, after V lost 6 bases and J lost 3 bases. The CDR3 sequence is CASSRTLAGGTDTQYF. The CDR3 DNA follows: TGTGCCAGCAGCAGAACACTAGCGGGAGGGACAGATACGCAGTATTTT.

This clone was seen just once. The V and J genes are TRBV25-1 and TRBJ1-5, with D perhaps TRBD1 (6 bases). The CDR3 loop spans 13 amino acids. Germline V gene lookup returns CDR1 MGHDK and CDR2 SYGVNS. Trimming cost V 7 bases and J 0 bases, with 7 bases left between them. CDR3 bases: TGTGCCAGCACACAGGGTAGCAATCAGCCCCAGCATTTT. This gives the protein CASTQGSNQPQHF.

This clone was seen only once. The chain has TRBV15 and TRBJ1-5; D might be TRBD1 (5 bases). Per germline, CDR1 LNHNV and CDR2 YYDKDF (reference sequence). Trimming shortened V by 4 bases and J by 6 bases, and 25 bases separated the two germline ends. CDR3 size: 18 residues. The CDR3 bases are TGTGCCACCAGCACGCCCTTGAGCAGGGCCAAAGGTAGTCAGCCCCAGCATTTT. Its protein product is CATSTPLSRAKGSQPQHF.

The CDR3 loop is CASTRLGTGVGETQYF. In nucleotides, the CDR3 is TGTGCCAGCACCAGGTTGGGGACAGGGGTCGGAGAGACCCAGTACTTC. V usage is TRBV5-6 and J usage is TRBJ2-5; 10 positions agree with TRBD1. Germline lookup yields CDR1 SGHDT and CDR2 YYEEEE. J was trimmed by 4 bases and V by 6 bases; bases with no gene match: 12. CDR3 size: 16 residues.

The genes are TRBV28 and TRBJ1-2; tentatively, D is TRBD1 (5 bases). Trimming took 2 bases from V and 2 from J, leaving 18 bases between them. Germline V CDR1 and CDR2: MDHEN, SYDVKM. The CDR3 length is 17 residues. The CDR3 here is CASSLGAGRTGNYGYTF. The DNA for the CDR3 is TGTGCCAGCAGTTTAGGAGCGGGGCGGACGGGGAACTATGGCTACACCTTC.

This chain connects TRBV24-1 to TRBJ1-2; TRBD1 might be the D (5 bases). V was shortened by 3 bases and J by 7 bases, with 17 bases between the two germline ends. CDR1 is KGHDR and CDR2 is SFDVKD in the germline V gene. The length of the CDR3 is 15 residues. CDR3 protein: CATSDPGRGGAGYTF. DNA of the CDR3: TGTGCCACCAGTGATCCAGGACGAGGAGGGGCTGGCTACACCTTC.

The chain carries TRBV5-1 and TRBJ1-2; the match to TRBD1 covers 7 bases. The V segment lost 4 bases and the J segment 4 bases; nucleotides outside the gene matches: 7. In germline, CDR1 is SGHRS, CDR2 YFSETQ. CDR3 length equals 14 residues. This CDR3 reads CASSPRTGIYGYTF. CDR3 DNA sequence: TGCGCCAGCAGCCCCCGGACAGGAATCTATGGCTACACCTTC.